This is a list of T cell receptor beta chains from one sample in a study of cytomegalovirus exposure and HLA in healthy donors. Sequenced by immunoSEQ multiplex PCR; TCRdb stores in-frame clones only, minus some. The sample holds approximately 110,000 clones. Sequenced input: PBMCs. The receptors here all came from a man between 35 and 55 years old in good health and CMV-seronegative. Each CDR3 is given with its conserved first and last residue. The D gene is left open where the match is weak.

TRBV18	TRBJ2-3	TRBD1	CASSPRQGVGDTQYF	TGTGCCAGCTCACCACGACAGGGTGTAGGAGATACGCAGTATTTT
TRBV5-6	TRBJ2-1	TRBD1	CASGSRDREFF	TGTGCCAGCGGCAGCCGGGACAGGGAATTCTTC
TRBV10-2	TRBJ1-4	NA	CASSESGAGPNEKLFF	TGCGCCAGCAGTGAGTCGGGGGCAGGGCCTAATGAAAAACTGTTTTTT
TRBV29-1	TRBJ2-7	TRBD2	CSVEGLAGVDEQYF	TGCAGCGTTGAAGGATTAGCGGGAGTGGACGAGCAGTACTTC
TRBV19	TRBJ2-2	NA	CASSIVTGSYTGELFF	TGTGCCAGTAGTATAGTTACGGGAAGCTACACCGGGGAGCTGTTTTTT
TRBV9	TRBJ2-4	TRBD2	CASSAGEREVGAKNIQYF	TGTGCCAGCAGCGCCGGGGAGCGGGAGGTAGGAGCCAAAAACATTCAGTACTTC
TRBV5-8	TRBJ2-5	TRBD2	CASSLWSGGDETQYF	TGTGCCAGCAGCTTGTGGTCGGGAGGGGACGAGACCCAGTACTTC
TRBV7-8	TRBJ2-5	NA	CASSPTRTEPQETQYF	TGTGCCAGCAGCCCGACCCGGACAGAACCACAAGAGACCCAGTACTTC
TRBV6-6	TRBJ2-5	NA	CASRETVVETQYF	TGTGCCAGCAGGGAGACAGTCGTAGAGACCCAGTACTTC
TRBV27	TRBJ2-1	TRBD2	CASSLSGSSDIYNEQFF	TGTGCCAGCAGCCTCAGCGGGAGTTCGGATATTTACAATGAGCAGTTCTTC
TRBV30	TRBJ2-1	NA	CAWSVRGGVYNEQFF	TGTGCCTGGAGTGTACGCGGCGGGGTATACAATGAGCAGTTCTTC
TRBV6-1	TRBJ1-1	NA	CASSEAGVNTEAFF	TGTGCCAGCAGTGAAGCAGGGGTGAACACTGAAGCTTTCTTT
TRBV6-5	TRBJ2-1	TRBD1	CASSREDRGRGEQFF	TGTGCCAGCAGCAGAGAGGACAGGGGGCGCGGTGAGCAGTTCTTC
TRBV11-2	TRBJ2-5	NA	CASSHPTSERETQYF	TGTGCCAGCAGCCACCCAACCTCCGAGCGAGAGACCCAGTACTTC
TRBV5-1	TRBJ2-7	TRBD2	CASSPSLAVTYEQYF	TGCGCCAGCAGCCCGAGTCTAGCGGTAACCTACGAGCAGTACTTC
TRBV5-6	TRBJ2-1	TRBD2	CASSFRGTSGFNEQFF	TGTGCCAGCAGCTTCAGGGGGACTAGCGGGTTCAATGAGCAGTTCTTC
TRBV6-6	TRBJ2-1	TRBD1	CASSTPDRGDNEQFF	TGTGCCAGCAGTACTCCGGACAGGGGAGACAATGAGCAGTTCTTC
TRBV27	TRBJ2-1	NA	CASSSSGGRSSYNEQFF	TGTGCCAGCAGTTCCTCCGGAGGGCGGAGCTCCTACAATGAGCAGTTCTTC
TRBV21-1	TRBJ2-2	NA	CASSTTGAGELFF	TGTGCCAGCAGTACGACAGGGGCCGGGGAGCTGTTTTTT
TRBV2	TRBJ2-7	NA	CASSREPYEQYF	TGTGCCAGCAGTCGGGAGCCCTACGAGCAGTACTTC
TRBV7-8	TRBJ1-4	NA	CASSPFSTNEKLFF	TGTGCCAGCAGCCCCTTTAGCACTAATGAAAAACTGTTTTTT
TRBV7-9	TRBJ2-7	TRBD2	CASSLAAGVVYEQYF	TGTGCCAGCAGCTTAGCGGCGGGAGTAGTCTACGAGCAGTACTTC
TRBV2	TRBJ2-5	NA	CASSVILPGEQYF	TGTGCCAGCAGTGTCATACTACCGGGGGAGCAGTACTTC
TRBV19	TRBJ2-5	NA	CASSLGGGQGETQYF	TGTGCCAGTAGCCTAGGGGGGGGGCAGGGAGAGACCCAGTACTTC
TRBV11-3	TRBJ2-3	TRBD2	CASSPGLAGDTQYF	TGTGCCAGCAGTCCGGGACTAGCGGGAGATACGCAGTATTTT
TRBV7-3	TRBJ2-5	TRBD1	CASSSSGTGVSETQYF	TGTGCCAGCAGCTCATCCGGGACAGGGGTATCGGAGACCCAGTACTTC
TRBV7-9	TRBJ1-2	TRBD1	CASSLGQGAVAGGYTF	TGTGCCAGCAGCTTAGGACAGGGGGCCGTGGCTGGTGGCTACACCTTC
TRBV7-8	TRBJ1-2	TRBD1	CASSLGQGRGYTF	TGTGCCAGCAGCTTAGGACAGGGACGGGGCTACACCTTC
TRBV10-3	TRBJ2-1	TRBD2	CAISEAPGTRGEQFF	TGTGCCATCAGTGAGGCCCCCGGGACTAGGGGTGAGCAGTTCTTC
TRBV6-1	TRBJ2-3	TRBD1	CASFDRGSTDTQYF	TGTGCCAGCTTCGACAGGGGGTCCACAGATACGCAGTATTTT
TRBV19	TRBJ2-7	TRBD1	CASSIDLDRGHEQYF	TGTGCCAGTAGTATAGACCTGGACAGGGGCCACGAGCAGTACTTC
TRBV6-5	TRBJ2-1	TRBD1	CASSPGDSNNEQFF	TGTGCCAGCAGCCCCGGGGACAGTAACAATGAGCAGTTCTTC
TRBV5-4	TRBJ2-7	TRBD1	CASSLGGQGRYEQYF	TGTGCCAGCAGCTTGGGGGGACAGGGCCGCTACGAGCAGTACTTC
TRBV2	TRBJ2-7	NA	CASSEYRAYEQYF	TGTGCCAGCAGTGAATACAGGGCCTACGAGCAGTACTTC
TRBV10-3	TRBJ1-5	TRBD1	CAISESQGQVNQPQHF	TGTGCCATCAGTGAGTCGCAGGGACAGGTAAATCAGCCCCAGCATTTT
TRBV7-9	TRBJ2-7	NA	CASSLNTQPLDYEQYF	TGTGCCAGCAGCCTCAACACACAGCCCTTAGACTACGAGCAGTACTTC
TRBV6-1	TRBJ1-4	NA	CASSGRGNANEKLFF	TGTGCCAGCAGTGGCAGGGGTAATGCTAATGAAAAACTGTTTTTT
TRBV11-2	TRBJ2-3	TRBD1	CASSLGTGAGDTQYF	TGTGCCAGCAGCTTAGGGACAGGGGCGGGAGATACGCAGTATTTT
TRBV7-7	TRBJ2-7	NA	CASSLSPNYEQYF	TGTGCTAGCAGCTTGAGTCCGAACTACGAGCAGTACTTC
TRBV27	TRBJ1-5	NA	CASSLSQGGFQPQHF	TGTGCCAGCAGTTTATCGCAGGGCGGATTTCAGCCCCAGCATTTT
TRBV4-2	TRBJ2-7	NA	CASSQDPSMSIRSYEQYF	TGTGCCAGCAGCCAAGATCCCTCCATGAGCATCCGTTCCTACGAGCAGTACTTC
TRBV27	TRBJ2-3	TRBD2	CASSSRRTSGTDTQYF	TGTGCCAGCAGCTCGAGACGGACTAGCGGCACAGATACGCAGTATTTT
TRBV29-1	TRBJ2-7	NA	CSVGVIGSYEQYF	TGCAGCGTCGGGGTTATTGGTTCTTACGAGCAGTACTTC
TRBV4-1	TRBJ2-2	TRBD2	CASSQEWEGRTGELFF	TGCGCCAGCAGCCAAGAGTGGGAGGGCCGGACCGGGGAGCTGTTTTTT
TRBV5-1	TRBJ2-1	NA	CASSLEAALYNEQFF	TGCGCCAGCAGCTTGGAAGCGGCCCTCTACAATGAGCAGTTCTTC
TRBV5-1	TRBJ2-7	TRBD2	CASSLASGSYYEQYF	TGCGCCAGCAGCTTGGCTAGCGGGAGTTACTACGAGCAGTACTTC
TRBV30	TRBJ2-7	NA	CAWSVRGLEQYF	TGTGCCTGGAGTGTAAGAGGTCTCGAGCAGTACTTC
TRBV4-2	TRBJ1-2	NA	CASSRSGTRSLGYGYTF	TGTGCCAGCAGCCGATCCGGGACACGGAGTTTGGGCTATGGCTACACCTTC
TRBV9	TRBJ2-7	NA	CASSVGPAGSYEQYF	TGTGCCAGCAGCGTAGGGCCCGCGGGCTCCTACGAGCAGTACTTC
TRBV9	TRBJ2-7	NA	CASSVGESGPYEQYF	TGTGCCAGCAGCGTAGGGGAGAGCGGGCCCTACGAGCAGTACTTC
TRBV28	TRBJ1-3	NA	CASRARVGGNTIYF	TGTGCCAGCAGGGCCAGGGTGGGAGGAAACACCATATATTTT
TRBV7-6	TRBJ2-2	TRBD2	CASSPGTSGSPRNTGELFF	TGTGCCAGCAGCCCCGGGACTAGCGGGAGTCCTAGGAACACCGGGGAGCTGTTTTTT
TRBV2	TRBJ1-2	TRBD1	CASRSTGDYGYTF	TGTGCCAGCAGGAGCACAGGGGACTATGGCTACACCTTC
TRBV9	TRBJ1-3	NA	CASSPQSSGTGNTIYF	TGTGCCAGCAGCCCCCAAAGCTCCGGGACTGGAAACACCATATATTTT
TRBV29-1	TRBJ2-3	NA	CSVLRDTDTQYF	TGCAGCGTTTTGCGGGACACAGATACGCAGTATTTT
TRBV4-1	TRBJ1-2	TRBD1	CASSHGTGTYGYTF	TGCGCCAGCAGCCATGGGACAGGCACATATGGCTACACCTTC